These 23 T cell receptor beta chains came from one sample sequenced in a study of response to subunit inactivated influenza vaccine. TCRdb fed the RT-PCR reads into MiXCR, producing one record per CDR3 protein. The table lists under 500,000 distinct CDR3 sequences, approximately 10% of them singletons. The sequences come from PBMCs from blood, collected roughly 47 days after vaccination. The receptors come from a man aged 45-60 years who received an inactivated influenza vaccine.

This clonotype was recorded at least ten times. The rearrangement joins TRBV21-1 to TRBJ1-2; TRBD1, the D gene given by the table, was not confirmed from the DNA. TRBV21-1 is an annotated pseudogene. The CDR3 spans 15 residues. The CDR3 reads CASSQKRRGLYGYTF. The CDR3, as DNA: TGTGCCAGCAGCCAAAAGCGCAGGGGGCTTTATGGCTACACCTTC.

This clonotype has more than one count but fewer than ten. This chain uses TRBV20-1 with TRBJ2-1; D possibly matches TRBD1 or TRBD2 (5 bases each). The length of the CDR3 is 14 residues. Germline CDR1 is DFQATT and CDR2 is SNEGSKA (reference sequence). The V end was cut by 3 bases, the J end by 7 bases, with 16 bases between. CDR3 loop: CSASIPPGHNEQFF. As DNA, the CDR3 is TGCAGTGCTAGTATTCCCCCGGGGCATAATGAGCAGTTCTTC.

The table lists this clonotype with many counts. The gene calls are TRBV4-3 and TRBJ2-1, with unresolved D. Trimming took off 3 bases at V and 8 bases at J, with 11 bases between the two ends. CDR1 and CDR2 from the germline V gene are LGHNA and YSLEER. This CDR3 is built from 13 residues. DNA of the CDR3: TGCGCCAGCAGCCAGTTCCTAGATGATGAGCAGTTCTTC. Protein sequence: CASSQFLDDEQFF.

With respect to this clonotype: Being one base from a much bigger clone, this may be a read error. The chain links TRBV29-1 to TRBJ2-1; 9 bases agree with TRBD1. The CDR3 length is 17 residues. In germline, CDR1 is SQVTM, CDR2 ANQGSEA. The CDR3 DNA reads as TGCAGCGCCGGCGGGTCAGTGGACAGGGGCTCCCACAATGAGCAGTTCTTC. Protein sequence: CSAGGSVDRGSHNEQFF.

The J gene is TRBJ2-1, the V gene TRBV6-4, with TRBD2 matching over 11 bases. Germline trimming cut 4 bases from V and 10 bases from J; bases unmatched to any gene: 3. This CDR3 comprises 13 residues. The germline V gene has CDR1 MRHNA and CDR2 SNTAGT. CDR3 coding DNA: TGTGCCAGCAGTGGACTAGCGGGGCCCGAGCAGTTCTTC. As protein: CASSGLAGPEQFF.

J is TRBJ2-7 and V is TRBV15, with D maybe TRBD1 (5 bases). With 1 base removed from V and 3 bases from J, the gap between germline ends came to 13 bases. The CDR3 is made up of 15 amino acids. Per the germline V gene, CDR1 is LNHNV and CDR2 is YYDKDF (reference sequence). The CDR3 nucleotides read TGTGCCACCAGCAGAGGCAGGGAAAGGGACTACGAGCAGTACTTC. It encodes CATSRGRERDYEQYF.

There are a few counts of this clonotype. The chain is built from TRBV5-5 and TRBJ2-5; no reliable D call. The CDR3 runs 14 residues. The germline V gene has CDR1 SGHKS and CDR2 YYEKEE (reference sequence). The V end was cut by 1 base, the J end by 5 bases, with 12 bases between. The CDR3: CASSLSDGRETQYF. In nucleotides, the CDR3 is TGTGCCAGCAGCTTGAGTGACGGAAGGGAGACCCAGTACTTC.

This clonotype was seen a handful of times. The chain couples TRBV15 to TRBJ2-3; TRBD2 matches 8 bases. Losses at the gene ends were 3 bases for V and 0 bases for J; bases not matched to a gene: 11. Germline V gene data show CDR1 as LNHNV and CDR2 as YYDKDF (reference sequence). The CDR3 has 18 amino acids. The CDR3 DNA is TGTGCCACCAGCAGTGTCCTAGGACTAGCCCGGAGCACAGATACGCAGTATTTT. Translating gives CATSSVLGLARSTDTQYF.

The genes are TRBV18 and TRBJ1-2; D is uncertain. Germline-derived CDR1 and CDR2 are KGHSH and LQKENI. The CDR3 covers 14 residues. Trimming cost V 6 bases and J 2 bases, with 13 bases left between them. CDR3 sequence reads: CASSRTIDNYGYTF. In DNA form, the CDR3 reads TGTGCCAGCTCGCGAACAATAGACAACTATGGCTACACCTTC.

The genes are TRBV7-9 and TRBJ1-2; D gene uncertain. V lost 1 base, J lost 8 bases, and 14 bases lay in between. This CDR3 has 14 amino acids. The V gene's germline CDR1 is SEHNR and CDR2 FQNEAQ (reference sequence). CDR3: CASSLEVVEHGYTF. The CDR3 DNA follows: TGTGCCAGCAGCTTAGAGGTGGTGGAACACGGCTACACCTTC.

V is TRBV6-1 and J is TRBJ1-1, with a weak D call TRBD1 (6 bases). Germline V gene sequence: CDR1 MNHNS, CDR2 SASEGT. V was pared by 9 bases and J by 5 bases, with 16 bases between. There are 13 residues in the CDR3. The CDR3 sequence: CASTPGVETEAFF. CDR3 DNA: TGTGCCAGTACTCCAGGGGTGGAAACTGAAGCTTTCTTT.

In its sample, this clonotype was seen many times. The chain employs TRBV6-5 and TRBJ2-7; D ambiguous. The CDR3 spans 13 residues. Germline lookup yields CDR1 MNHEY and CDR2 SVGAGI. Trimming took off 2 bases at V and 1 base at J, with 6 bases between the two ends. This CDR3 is CASSYALSYEQYF. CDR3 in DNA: TGTGCCAGCAGTTACGCTTTGTCCTACGAGCAGTACTTC.

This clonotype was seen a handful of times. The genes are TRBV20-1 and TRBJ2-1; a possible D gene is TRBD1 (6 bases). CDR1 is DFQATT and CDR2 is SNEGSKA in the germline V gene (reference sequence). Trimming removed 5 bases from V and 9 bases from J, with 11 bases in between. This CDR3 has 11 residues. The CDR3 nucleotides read TGCAGTGCTGGACAGTTCCGTGAGCAGTTCTTC. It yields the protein CSAGQFREQFF.

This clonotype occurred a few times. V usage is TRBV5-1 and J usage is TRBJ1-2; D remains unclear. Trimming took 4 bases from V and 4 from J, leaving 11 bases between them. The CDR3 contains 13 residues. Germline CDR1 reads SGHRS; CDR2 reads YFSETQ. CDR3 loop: CASSLDVAYGYTF. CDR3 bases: TGCGCCAGCAGCCTGGACGTGGCCTATGGCTACACCTTC.

Here the CDR3 reads CASSSRVTGRANTEAFF. In nucleotides, the CDR3 is TGTGCCAGCAGTTCCAGGGTAACAGGCCGGGCGAACACTGAAGCTTTCTTT. The chain has TRBV28 and TRBJ1-1, with a possible D match to TRBD1 (5 bases). The germline CDR1 and CDR2 sequences are MDHEN and SYDVKM. V shed 4 bases and J shed 1 base, with 19 bases lying between them. This CDR3 contains 17 residues.

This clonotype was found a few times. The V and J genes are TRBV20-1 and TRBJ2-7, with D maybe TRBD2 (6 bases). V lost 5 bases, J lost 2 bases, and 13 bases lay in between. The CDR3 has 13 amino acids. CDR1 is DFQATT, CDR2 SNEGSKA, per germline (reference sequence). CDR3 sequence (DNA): TGCAGTGCTGGGAGGCGGGGTACCTACGAGCAGTACTTC. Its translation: CSAGRRGTYEQYF.

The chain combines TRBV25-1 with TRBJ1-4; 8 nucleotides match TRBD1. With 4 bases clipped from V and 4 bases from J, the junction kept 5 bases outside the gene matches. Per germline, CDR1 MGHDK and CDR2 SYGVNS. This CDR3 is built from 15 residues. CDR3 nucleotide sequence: TGTGCCAGCAGTGCCAGGGGGCTCCTTAATGAAAAACTGTTTTTT. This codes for CASSARGLLNEKLFF.

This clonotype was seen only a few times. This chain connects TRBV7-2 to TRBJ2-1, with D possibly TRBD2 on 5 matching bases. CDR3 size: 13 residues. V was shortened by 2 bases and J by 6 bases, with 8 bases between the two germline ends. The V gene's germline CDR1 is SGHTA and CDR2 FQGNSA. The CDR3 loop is CASSLSRGNEQFF. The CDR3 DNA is TGTGCCAGCAGCTTATCCCGGGGCAATGAGCAGTTCTTC.

Written as DNA, the CDR3 is TGTGTGACGAGGTGGGGGGACACTGAAGCTTTCTTT. It specifies CVTRWGDTEAFF. This chain connects TRBV30 to TRBJ1-1; maybe TRBD1 (5 bases). The germline V gene has CDR1 GTSNPN and CDR2 SVGIG (reference sequence). The CDR3 consists of 12 residues.

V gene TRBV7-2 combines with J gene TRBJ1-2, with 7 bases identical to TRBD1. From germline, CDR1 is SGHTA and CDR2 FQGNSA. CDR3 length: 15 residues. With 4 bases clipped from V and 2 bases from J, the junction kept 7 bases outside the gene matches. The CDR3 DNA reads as TGTGCCAGCAGCTCCGGGGACAGAATAAACTATGGCTACACCTTC. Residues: CASSSGDRINYGYTF.

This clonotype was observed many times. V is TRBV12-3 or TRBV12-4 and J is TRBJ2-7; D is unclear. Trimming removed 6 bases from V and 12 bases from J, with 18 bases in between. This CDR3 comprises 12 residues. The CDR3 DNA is TGTGCCAGCAGGAGCTCAGGATCCCTTCCGTACTTC. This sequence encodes CASRSSGSLPYF.

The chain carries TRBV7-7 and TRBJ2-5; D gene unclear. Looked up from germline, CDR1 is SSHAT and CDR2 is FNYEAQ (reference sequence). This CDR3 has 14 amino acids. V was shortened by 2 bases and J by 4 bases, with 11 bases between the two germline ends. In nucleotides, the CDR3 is TGTGCCAGCAGCTTAAATCCGGGTTCAGAGACCCAGTACTTC. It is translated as CASSLNPGSETQYF.

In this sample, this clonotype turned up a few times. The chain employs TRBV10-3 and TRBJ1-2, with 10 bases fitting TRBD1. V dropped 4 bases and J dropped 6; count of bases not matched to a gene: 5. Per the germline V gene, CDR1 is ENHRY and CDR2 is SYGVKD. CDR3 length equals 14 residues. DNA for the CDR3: TGTGCCATCAGTGGGACAGGGGGGGATGATGGCTACACCTTC. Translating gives CAISGTGGDDGYTF.